This T cell receptor beta chain was obtained from a study of early T cells in non-severe SARS-CoV-2 infection. Study information: Bulk RNA from unsorted whole blood was sequenced; chains were unpaired.

MiXCR, run by TCRdb on the 5' RACE reads, gives a single entry per CDR3 protein. Of about 100,000 distinct CDR3 sequences in the sample, about 12% are singletons; the top ten hold approximately 3.1%. Germline values: CDR1 MNHEY, CDR2 SMNVEV (reference sequence). The length of the CDR3 is 14 residues. V was pared by 2 bases and J by 4 bases, with 11 bases between. The chain has TRBV27 and TRBJ1-1; D ambiguous. Sequenced sample: whole blood. The clonotype was recovered from an adult who was a healthcare worker with PCR-confirmed SARS-CoV-2 infection or an uninfected control (not recorded which). CDR3 loop: CASSLNQKGTEAFF. CDR3 bases: TGTGCCAGCAGTTTAAACCAGAAGGGCACTGAAGCTTTCTTT.